The rows below give T cell receptor beta chains drawn from one sample of a study of identical twins. TCRdb redid the calling of the 5' RACE reads with MiXCR, one entry per CDR3 protein. The sample lists roughly 1.6 million distinct CDR3 sequences, more than 30% occurring once. Sequences were obtained from cord blood. These receptors were taken from a newborn girl in good health. CDR3s include the opening cysteine and the closing phenylalanine or tryptophan. D genes are given only for firm matches. Some rows have no size entry. The others give once, few or many, or a class for an expanded clone.

TRBV5-1	TRBD1	few	TRBJ1-1	TGCGCCAGCAGCGCCACTACCGGGACAGTGAACACTGAAGCTTTCTTT	CASSATTGTVNTEAFF
TRBV28	TRBD1	few	TRBJ2-1	TGTGCCAGCAGTTTGTCTAGGGGGCGCTTCAACAATGAGCAGTTCTTC	CASSLSRGRFNNEQFF
TRBV20-1	.	few	TRBJ2-5	TGCAGTGCTAGCGGGACTGATAACCAAGAGACCCAGTACTTC	CSASGTDNQETQYF
TRBV5-5	.	many	TRBJ1-2	TGTGCCAGCAGCTTGGCAACGGGAGTCTATGGCTACACCTTC	CASSLATGVYGYTF
TRBV5-1	TRBD2	few	TRBJ2-1	TGCGCCAGCAGCACGACTCAGGGAGGGACCAATGAGCAGTTCTTC	CASSTTQGGTNEQFF
TRBV7-6	.	.	TRBJ2-5	TGTGCCAGCAGGGACTCCCTTTTCGGGATACAAGAGACCCAGTACTTC	CASRDSLFGIQETQYF
TRBV27	TRBD2	.	TRBJ2-7	TGTGCCAGCAGTCTTCGGTGGACTAGCGGGAGTCTCGAGCAGTACTTC	CASSLRWTSGSLEQYF
TRBV20-1	.	.	TRBJ1-5	TGCAGTGCTAGGAGGGACTCCCTGCCCCAGCATTTT	CSARRDSLPQHF
TRBV29-1	.	.	TRBJ1-5	TGCAGCGTTGAGGGGTCCCGCGGTCAGCCCCAGCATTTT	CSVEGSRGQPQHF
TRBV25-1	.	.	TRBJ2-1	TGTGCCACCTTATGGGACTTTTACAATGAGCAGTTCTTC	CATLWDFYNEQFF
TRBV20-1	.	.	TRBJ1-1	TGCAGTGCTAGGGAGGAGACGTTTGGGACTGAAGCTTTCTTT	CSAREETFGTEAFF